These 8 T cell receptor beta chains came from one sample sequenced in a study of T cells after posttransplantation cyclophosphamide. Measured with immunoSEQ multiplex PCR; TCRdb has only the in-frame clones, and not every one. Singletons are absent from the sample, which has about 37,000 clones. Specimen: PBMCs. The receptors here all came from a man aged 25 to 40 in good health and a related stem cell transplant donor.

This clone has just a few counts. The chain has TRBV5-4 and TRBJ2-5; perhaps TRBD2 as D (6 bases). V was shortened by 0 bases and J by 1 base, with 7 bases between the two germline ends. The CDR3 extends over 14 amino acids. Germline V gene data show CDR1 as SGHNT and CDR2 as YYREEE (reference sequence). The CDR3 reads CASSLGGLQETQYF. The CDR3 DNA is TGTGCCAGCAGCTTGGGGGGACTCCAAGAGACCCAGTACTTC.

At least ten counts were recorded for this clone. The CDR3: CASRSLLTGGSSPLHF. Here the CDR3 DNA reads TGTGCCAGCAGATCCCTTCTGACAGGGGGAAGTTCACCCCTCCACTTT. The genes are TRBV27 and TRBJ1-6, with 9 nucleotides matching TRBD1. The V gene end was trimmed by 6 bases and the J gene end by 9 bases; junction bases not matched to a gene: 12. Looked up from germline, CDR1 is MNHEY and CDR2 is SMNVEV (reference sequence). The CDR3 spans 16 residues.

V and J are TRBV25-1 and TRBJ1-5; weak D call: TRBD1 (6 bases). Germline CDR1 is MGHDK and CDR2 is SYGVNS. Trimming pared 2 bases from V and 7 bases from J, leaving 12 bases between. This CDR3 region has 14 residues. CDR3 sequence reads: CASSETGRRQPQHF. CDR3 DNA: TGTGCCAGCAGTGAAACAGGGAGGAGGCAGCCCCAGCATTTT.

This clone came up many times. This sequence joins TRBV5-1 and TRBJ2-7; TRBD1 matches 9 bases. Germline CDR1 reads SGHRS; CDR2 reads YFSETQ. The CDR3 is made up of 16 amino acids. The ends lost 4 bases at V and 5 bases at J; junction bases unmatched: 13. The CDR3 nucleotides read TGCGCCAGCAGCACAAGAAGTGGGACAGGGAGGAACGAGCAGTACTTC. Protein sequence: CASSTRSGTGRNEQYF.

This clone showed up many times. The CDR3 coding sequence is TGTGCCAGCAGCTTCCGACTTACACGAAACTATGGCTACACCTTC. The encoded protein is CASSFRLTRNYGYTF. J is TRBJ1-2 and V is TRBV7-9; D unclear. The CDR3 is 15 residues long. V lost 3 bases and J 2 bases, leaving 13 bases between the germline ends. From germline, CDR1 is SEHNR and CDR2 FQNEAQ (reference sequence).

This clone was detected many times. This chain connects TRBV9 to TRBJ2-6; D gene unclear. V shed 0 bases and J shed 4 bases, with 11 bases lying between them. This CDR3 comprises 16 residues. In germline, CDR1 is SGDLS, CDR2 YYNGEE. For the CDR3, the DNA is TGTGCCAGCAGCGTAGATCCTGCAGCGGGGGCCAACGTCCTGACTTTC. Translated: CASSVDPAAGANVLTF. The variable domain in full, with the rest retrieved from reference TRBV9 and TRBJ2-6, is DSGVTQTPKHLITATGQRVTLRCSPRSGDLSVYWYQQSLDQGLQFLIQYYNGEERAKGNILERFSAQQFPDLHSELNLSSLELGDSALYFCASSVDPAAGANVLTFGAGSRLTVL.

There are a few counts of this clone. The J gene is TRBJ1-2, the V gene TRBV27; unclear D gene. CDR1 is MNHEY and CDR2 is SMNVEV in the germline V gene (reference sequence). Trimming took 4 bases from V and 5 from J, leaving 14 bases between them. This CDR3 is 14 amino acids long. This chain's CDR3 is CASSSGPERYGYTF. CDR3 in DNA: TGTGCCAGCAGTTCCGGACCCGAGCGGTATGGCTACACCTTC.

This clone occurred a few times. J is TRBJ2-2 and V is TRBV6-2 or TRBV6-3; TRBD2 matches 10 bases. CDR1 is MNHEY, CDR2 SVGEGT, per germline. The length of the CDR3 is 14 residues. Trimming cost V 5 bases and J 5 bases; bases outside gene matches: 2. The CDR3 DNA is TGTGCCAGCAGTAGCGGGGGGGCGACCGGGGAGCTGTTTTTT. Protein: CASSSGGATGELFF.